These T cell receptor beta chains were read from a single sample in a study of blood T cell repertoires in COVID-19. Clones were sequenced by immunoSEQ multiplex PCR, and TCRdb holds only the in-frame ones, with some missing. The table shows 180,000 or so clones, with about 85% occurring only once. Material: peripheral blood. The receptors derive from an elderly woman with acute or convalescent COVID-19. Each CDR3 is given with its conserved first and last residue. A D gene is named only where the DNA matches it firmly. Clone size is not always given. Where it is, it says once, few, many or a class for expanded clones.

clone_size j_call d_call v_call cdr3_nt cdr3_aa
- TRBJ2-7 - TRBV5-1 TGCGCCAGCAGCTTTACAGGGTCCTACGAGCAGTACTTC CASSFTGSYEQYF
- TRBJ1-2 TRBD1 TRBV5-5 TGTGCCAGCAGCTTGGAAGGACAGGGGTTTTATGGCTACACCTTC CASSLEGQGFYGYTF
- TRBJ1-2 - TRBV19 TGTGCCAGTACCCCGGGACACGGAGCACATGGCTACACCTTC CASTPGHGAHGYTF
- TRBJ1-2 TRBD1 TRBV12-3/TRBV12-4 TGTGCCAGCAGAGTACAGGGGGAAAATGGCTACACCTTC CASRVQGENGYTF
- TRBJ1-1 - TRBV11-3 TGTGCCACCGGCGGGGGGAACACTGAAGCTTTCTTT CATGGGNTEAFF
- TRBJ2-7 - TRBV10-3 TGTGCCATCAGTGAACAGGACAGTTCCTACGAGCAGTACTTC CAISEQDSSYEQYF
- TRBJ1-5 TRBD1 TRBV6-1 TGTGCCAGCAGTGAAAGGGTAGGGGGCGGCGGTCAGCCCCAGCATTTT CASSERVGGGGQPQHF
- TRBJ2-1 TRBD2 TRBV6-5 TGTGCCAGCGGAAATAGCGGGAGGAAATACAATGAGCAGTTCTTC CASGNSGRKYNEQFF
- TRBJ2-3 - TRBV7-2 TGTGCCAGCAGAAGCGGCGGGGGCACAGATACGCAGTATTTT CASRSGGGTDTQYF
- TRBJ2-7 TRBD2 TRBV5-1 TGCGCCAGCAGCCCCCTCGGGGGGAGCTCCTACGAGCAGTACTTC CASSPLGGSSYEQYF
- TRBJ2-1 - TRBV18 TGTGCCAGCTCTACGGACATCGTCTCCTACAATGAGCAGTTCTTC CASSTDIVSYNEQFF
- TRBJ2-7 - TRBV6-5 TGTGCCAGCAGGCCCCAGACTGTACCCTACGAGCAGTACTTC CASRPQTVPYEQYF
- TRBJ1-1 - TRBV4-3 TGCGCCAGCAGCCAGGCTCGGGGGTCGAACACTGAAGCTTTCTTT CASSQARGSNTEAFF
- TRBJ2-2 TRBD2 TRBV6-6 TGTGCCAGCAGTTTGCAGATAGCGGGGCACCGGGAGCTGTTTTTT CASSLQIAGHRELFF
- TRBJ2-3 TRBD2 TRBV19 TGTGCCAGTCGGCCAGCGGGGGACACAGATACGCAGTATTTT CASRPAGDTDTQYF
- TRBJ2-3 - TRBV5-1 TGCGCCAGCAGCTTCCCCAGTGACACAGATACGCAGTATTTT CASSFPSDTDTQYF
- TRBJ2-1 TRBD2 TRBV30 TGTGCCTGGAATAGCGGGAGGGCCCCCTACAATGAGCAGTTCTTC CAWNSGRAPYNEQFF
few TRBJ2-7 TRBD1 TRBV27 TGTGCCAGCAGGCTGGGACAGGGGGCCTACGAGCAGTACTTC CASRLGQGAYEQYF
- TRBJ1-4 - TRBV7-9 TGTGCCAGCAGCTCCTCAGGGAGGGGGAATGAAAAACTGTTTTTT CASSSSGRGNEKLFF
- TRBJ2-3 - TRBV11-2 TGTGCCAGCAGCTCCCGGACAAGAGCCGCAGCAGATACGCAGTATTTT CASSSRTRAAADTQYF
- TRBJ2-7 TRBD2 TRBV5-1 TGCGCCAGCAGCATTAGCGGGAGTTCCGAGCAGTACTTC CASSISGSSEQYF
- TRBJ2-1 TRBD2 TRBV12-5 TGTGCTAGTGGTTACGGACTAGCGGGGCTTTACAATGAGCAGTTCTTC CASGYGLAGLYNEQFF
- TRBJ2-5 TRBD1 TRBV5-4 TGTGCCAGCAGCTTGGGGCTGACAGGGAGAGAGACCCAGTACTTC CASSLGLTGRETQYF
- TRBJ1-2 TRBD1 TRBV19 TGTGCCAGCAACGACAGGGGAAATGGCTACACCTTC CASNDRGNGYTF
- TRBJ1-2 TRBD1 TRBV19 TGTGCCAGTAGTGAGGACAGGGGAAGTGGCTACACCTTC CASSEDRGSGYTF
- TRBJ2-7 - TRBV6-1 TGTGCCAGCAGTGAAGCGGGGCTCGGGCAGTACTTC CASSEAGLGQYF
- TRBJ2-5 - TRBV7-9 TGTGCCAGCAGCCCCGGCGGACACTTACTCCAAGAGACCCAGTACTTC CASSPGGHLLQETQYF
- TRBJ2-2 - TRBV5-4 TGTGCCAGCAGCTTGGTTAGTCCTGGCACCGGGGAGCTGTTTTTT CASSLVSPGTGELFF
- TRBJ2-2 - TRBV5-5 TGTGCCAGCAGATCCGCCGGGACACCGGGCACCGGGGAGCTGTTTTTT CASRSAGTPGTGELFF
- TRBJ2-2 TRBD1 TRBV3-1/TRBV3-2 TGTGCCAGCAGCACTACAGGGGGCGCGGGCGGGGAGCTGTTTTTT CASSTTGGAGGELFF
- TRBJ2-5 TRBD2 TRBV9 TGTGCCAGCAGCGCGGGACTAGCGGGACCCCAAGAGACCCAGTACTTC CASSAGLAGPQETQYF
- TRBJ1-6 TRBD1 TRBV7-2 TGTGCCAGCAGCATCCGGACAGGGGAAGGTTCACCCCTCCACTTT CASSIRTGEGSPLHF
- TRBJ2-1 TRBD2 TRBV5-1 TGCGCCAGCAGCCTAGCGGGAGCTTTGGGTACTGAGCAGTTCTTC CASSLAGALGTEQFF
- TRBJ1-5 - TRBV14 TGTGCCAGCAGCCAAGGTCATGATCAGCCCCAGCATTTT CASSQGHDQPQHF
- TRBJ2-6 TRBD2 TRBV18 TGTGCCAGCTCACCACCGCGGGGGGCATCTGGGGCCAACGTCCTGACTTTC CASSPPRGASGANVLTF
few TRBJ1-6 - TRBV5-4 TGTGCCAGCAGCGCCGCCGGTCCCCTCCACTTT CASSAAGPLHF
- TRBJ1-2 TRBD1 TRBV14 TGTGCCAGCAGCCCCGACAGGGGCCATGGCTACACCTTC CASSPDRGHGYTF
once TRBJ1-1 - TRBV6-2/TRBV6-3 TGTGCCAGCAGTCTTGGACAGATGAACACTGAAGCTTTCTTT CASSLGQMNTEAFF
- TRBJ1-4 - TRBV28 TGTGCCAGCAGTGTGTTCAGGGGATATAATGAAAAACTGTTTTTT CASSVFRGYNEKLFF
- TRBJ1-1 - TRBV12-3/TRBV12-4 TGTGCCAGCAGTTATCGTCAGGGTGAAGCTTTCTTT CASSYRQGEAFF
- TRBJ1-2 TRBD1 TRBV30 TGTGCCTGGAGTGTACAGGGGCTAGGGAATGGCTACACCTTC CAWSVQGLGNGYTF
- TRBJ2-1 TRBD2 TRBV5-5 TGTGCCAGCAGCCCGGGGGCTAGCGGGGGGGTTTGGTCCTACAATGAGCAGTTCTTC CASSPGASGGVWSYNEQFF